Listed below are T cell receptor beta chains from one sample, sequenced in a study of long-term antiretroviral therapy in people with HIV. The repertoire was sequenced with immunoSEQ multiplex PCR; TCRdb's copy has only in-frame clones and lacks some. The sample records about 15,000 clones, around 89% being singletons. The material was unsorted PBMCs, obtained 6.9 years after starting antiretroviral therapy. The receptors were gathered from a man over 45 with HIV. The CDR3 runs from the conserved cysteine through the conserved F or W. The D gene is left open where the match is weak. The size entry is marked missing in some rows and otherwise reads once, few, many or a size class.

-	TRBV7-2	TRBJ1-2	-	CASSSLPQGSIFGYTF	TGTGCCAGCAGCTCACTACCACAGGGATCTATTTTTGGCTACACCTTC
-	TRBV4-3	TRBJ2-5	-	CASSLGRGQETQYF	TGCGCCAGCAGCCTCGGGAGAGGGCAAGAGACCCAGTACTTC
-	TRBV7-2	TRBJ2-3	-	CASSFGGDTQYF	TGTGCCAGCAGCTTTGGAGGGGATACGCAGTATTTT
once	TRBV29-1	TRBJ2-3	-	CSVEPPQPLSTDTQYF	TGCAGCGTTGAACCCCCACAGCCCCTTAGCACAGATACGCAGTATTTT
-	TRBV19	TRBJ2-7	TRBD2	CASSMSTAGGSPEQYF	TGTGCCAGTAGTATGTCTACCGCGGGAGGATCCCCCGAGCAGTACTTC
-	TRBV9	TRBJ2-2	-	CASSVGGVGTGELFF	TGTGCCAGCAGCGTAGGGGGGGTCGGCACCGGGGAGCTGTTTTTT
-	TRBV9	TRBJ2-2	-	CASSARGGAKNTGELFF	TGTGCCAGCAGCGCTCGTGGGGGGGCGAAGAACACCGGGGAGCTGTTTTTT
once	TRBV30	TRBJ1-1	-	CAWSWGHTEAFF	TGTGCCTGGAGTTGGGGACACACTGAAGCTTTCTTT
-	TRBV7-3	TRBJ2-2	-	CASSLTVNRELFF	TGTGCCAGCAGCTTAACGGTTAACAGGGAGCTGTTTTTT
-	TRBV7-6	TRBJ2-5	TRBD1	CASSNQVGQGGETQYF	TGTGCCAGCAGCAACCAGGTCGGACAGGGCGGAGAGACCCAGTACTTC
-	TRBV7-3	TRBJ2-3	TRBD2	CASSPPPSGSMDTQYF	TGTGCCAGCAGCCCCCCTCCCAGCGGGAGTATGGATACGCAGTATTTT
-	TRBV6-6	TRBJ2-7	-	CASRQGHSYEQYF	TGTGCCAGCAGACAAGGGCACTCCTACGAGCAGTACTTC
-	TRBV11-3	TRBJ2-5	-	CASSLGGSSETQYF	TGTGCCAGCAGCTTAGGTGGCAGTTCAGAGACCCAGTACTTC
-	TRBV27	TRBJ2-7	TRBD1	CASNNYRGEQYF	TGTGCCAGCAATAACTACAGGGGCGAGCAGTACTTC
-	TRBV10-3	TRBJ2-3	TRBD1	CAIRGALDRADTQYF	TGTGCCATCAGGGGAGCGTTAGACAGGGCAGATACGCAGTATTTT
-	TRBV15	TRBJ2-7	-	CATSRDRASGLYF	TGTGCCACCAGCAGAGATCGTGCCAGTGGTTTGTACTTC
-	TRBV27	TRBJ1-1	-	CASSSPGELNTEAFF	TGTGCCAGCAGTTCACCAGGGGAGCTGAACACTGAAGCTTTCTTT
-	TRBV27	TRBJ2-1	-	CASSSGRLFDTEQFF	TGTGCCAGCAGTTCTGGGCGACTTTTCGACACTGAGCAGTTCTTC
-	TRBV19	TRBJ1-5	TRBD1	CASSISTGVSNQPQHF	TGTGCCAGTAGTATTTCCACAGGGGTGAGCAATCAGCCCCAGCATTTT
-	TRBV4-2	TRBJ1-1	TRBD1	CASSYGRGRTEAFF	TGTGCCAGCAGCTATGGCAGGGGGCGGACTGAAGCTTTCTTT
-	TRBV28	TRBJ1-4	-	CASSYQTRNEKLFF	TGTGCCAGCAGCTACCAAACAAGAAATGAAAAACTGTTTTTT
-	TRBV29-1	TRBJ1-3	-	CSVVDSVSGNTIYF	TGCAGCGTGGTAGACAGCGTCTCTGGAAACACCATATATTTT
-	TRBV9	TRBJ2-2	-	CASSLGHLNTGELFF	TGTGCCAGCAGCCTCGGACATTTGAACACCGGGGAGCTGTTTTTT
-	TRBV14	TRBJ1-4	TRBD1	CASSIQGAIPGKLFF	TGTGCCAGCAGCATTCAGGGGGCGATTCCGGGGAAACTGTTTTTT
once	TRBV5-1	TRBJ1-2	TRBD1	CASSPGTGGIANYGYTF	TGCGCCAGCAGCCCTGGGACAGGGGGTATCGCTAACTATGGCTACACCTTC
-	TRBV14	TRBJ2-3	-	CASSLKTAVLTDTQYF	TGTGCCAGCAGCTTAAAGACAGCTGTGCTCACAGATACGCAGTATTTT
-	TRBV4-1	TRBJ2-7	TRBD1	CASSQTPGQISYEQYF	TGCGCCAGCAGCCAAACTCCGGGACAGATCTCCTACGAGCAGTACTTC
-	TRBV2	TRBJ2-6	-	CASRRSSGANVLTF	TGTGCCAGCAGGCGTAGCTCTGGGGCCAACGTCCTGACTTTC
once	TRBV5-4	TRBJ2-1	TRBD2	CASSLFLAGYNEQFF	TGTGCCAGCAGCTTGTTCCTAGCGGGGTACAATGAGCAGTTCTTC
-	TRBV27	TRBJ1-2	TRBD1	CASSGTGDIGGYTF	TGTGCCAGCAGCGGGACAGGGGATATAGGGGGCTACACCTTC
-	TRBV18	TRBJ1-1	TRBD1	CASSPSGQGNTEAFF	TGTGCCAGCTCACCAAGCGGACAGGGGAACACTGAAGCTTTCTTT
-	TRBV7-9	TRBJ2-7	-	CASSLAPTGTPRLSYEQYF	TGTGCCAGCAGCTTAGCGCCCACAGGTACTCCCAGGTTGTCCTACGAGCAGTACTTC
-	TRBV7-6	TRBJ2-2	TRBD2	CASSLAGTSGPNTGELFF	TGTGCCAGCAGCTTAGCCGGGACTAGCGGGCCGAACACCGGGGAGCTGTTTTTT
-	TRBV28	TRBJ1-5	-	CASMRGYQPQHF	TGTGCCAGCATGCGGGGTTATCAGCCCCAGCATTTT
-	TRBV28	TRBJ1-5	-	CASSQQGARNQPQHF	TGTGCCAGCAGTCAACAGGGAGCTCGCAATCAGCCCCAGCATTTT
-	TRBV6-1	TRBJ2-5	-	CASSEMGLVQETQYF	TGTGCCAGCAGTGAAATGGGACTGGTTCAAGAGACCCAGTACTTC